The source of this TCR beta chain is a study of blood T cell repertoires in COVID-19. The assay was immunoSEQ multiplex PCR, and TCRdb's table has in-frame clones only and misses some. The sample has around 140,000 clones; about 85% are singletons. The CDR3 sequence is 16 residues long. CDR1 MGHRA and CDR2 YSYEKL come from the germline V gene. Trimming removed 2 bases from V and 8 bases from J; junction bases left unmatched: 10. Followed over time, Seattle patients had been enrolled while infection was active. The chain uses TRBV4-1 and TRBJ2-1; 9 bases align to TRBD2. This receptor was taken from a human donor with COVID-19, enrolled during active disease. The donor label of this sample is uncertain. Sequencing was carried out using peripheral blood. The CDR3 sequence: CASSQHNAGGPDEQFF. CDR3 bases: TGCGCCAGCAGCCAACATAACGCGGGAGGGCCGGATGAGCAGTTCTTC.